Each of the 21 T cell receptor beta chains below was sequenced from the same sample in a study of cytomegalovirus exposure and HLA in healthy donors. Data came from immunoSEQ multiplex PCR; TCRdb stores just in-frame clones and leaves some out. The data hold some 79,000 clones, with 90% to 95% observed a single time. The sequencing sample was made of PBMCs. These receptors all stem from a woman aged 18-29 years in good health and CMV-seropositive.

The chain couples TRBV10-2 to TRBJ1-2; 8 bases match TRBD1. The V gene's germline CDR1 is WSHSY and CDR2 SAAADI. Trimming cost V 7 bases and J 0 bases; bases outside gene matches: 1. CDR3 length equals 13 residues. The CDR3 nucleotides are TGCGCCAGCATGGGACAGGCTAACTATGGCTACACCTTC. It codes for CASMGQANYGYTF.

This clone showed up just once. This chain uses TRBV7-2 with TRBJ2-7; 8 positions match TRBD2. J lost 0 bases, V lost 5 bases, and 9 bases had no gene match. CDR3 size: 16 residues. Germline CDR1 SGHTA, CDR2 FQGNSA. The CDR3 coding sequence is TGTGCCAGCAGCCGGATGACTAGCGCTTACTCCTACGAGCAGTACTTC. Translation: CASSRMTSAYSYEQYF.

The chain joins TRBV6-6 to TRBJ1-2, with 7 bases that match TRBD1. V gave up 7 bases and J gave up 8 bases; unmatched junction bases: 7. Germline-derived CDR1 and CDR2 are MNHNY and SVGAGI (reference sequence). This CDR3 is 12 amino acids long. CDR3 bases: TGTGCCAGCAACGGACAGGAGACCGGCTACACCTTC. Its translation is CASNGQETGYTF.

The genes are TRBV6-5 and TRBJ1-1, with D hard to call. V was cut by 0 bases and J by 6 bases, with 11 bases left in between. The CDR3 covers 14 residues. Germline lookup yields CDR1 MNHEY and CDR2 SVGAGI. CDR3 sequence: CASSYSRGPAEAFF. In DNA, the CDR3 is TGTGCCAGCAGTTACTCAAGAGGGCCGGCTGAAGCTTTCTTT.

The rearrangement links TRBV4-2 to TRBJ2-7; possible D gene TRBD2, 5 bases. The CDR3 is 15 amino acids. Germline CDR1 and CDR2: LGHNA and YNFKEQ. V was trimmed by 0 bases and J by 2 bases, leaving 11 bases between them. The CDR3 DNA reads as TGTGCCAGCAGCCAAGATGGCCGGGAACCCTACGAGCAGTACTTC. The encoded protein is CASSQDGREPYEQYF.

This clone has just one count. The chain couples TRBV7-8 to TRBJ2-7, with 7 bases identical to TRBD1. Looked up from germline, CDR1 is SGHVS and CDR2 is FQNEAQ. This CDR3 region has 15 residues. Unmatched junction bases numbered 9, after V lost 5 bases and J lost 2 bases. The CDR3: CASSLKRTGPYEQYF. Written as DNA, the CDR3 is TGTGCCAGCAGCCTAAAACGGACAGGCCCCTACGAGCAGTACTTC.

The chain employs TRBV10-3 and TRBJ1-6; D remains unclear. The CDR3 spans 15 residues. Per the germline V gene, CDR1 is ENHRY and CDR2 is SYGVKD. Between the trimmed V and J ends, which lost 4 bases and 7 bases, there was a span of 14 bases. The CDR3 DNA is TGTGCCATCAGTGCCAGGTCTTCAACCAATTCACCCCTCCACTTT. Translating it yields CAISARSSTNSPLHF.

The chain recombines TRBV30 with TRBJ1-6; TRBD1 aligns across 7 bases. Losses at the gene ends were 2 bases for V and 7 bases for J; bases not matched to a gene: 5. CDR1 and CDR2 (germline): GTSNPN, SVGIG (reference sequence). This CDR3 comprises 14 residues. CDR3 in DNA: TGTGCCTGGAGTAGGGGACAGCAAAATTCACCCCTCCACTTT. Translating gives CAWSRGQQNSPLHF.

The V call is TRBV2, the J call TRBJ1-2, with D tentatively TRBD1 (5 bases). CDR1 and CDR2 (germline): SNHLY, FYNNEI. V lost 6 bases and J 5 bases, leaving 10 bases between the germline ends. The CDR3 consists of 12 residues. The CDR3 loop reads CASSPDMYGYTF. The CDR3 DNA reads as TGTGCCAGCAGCCCGGACATGTATGGCTACACCTTC.

This clone was seen once. A junction boundary mismatches the germline segment, possibly from a read error. The rearrangement joins TRBV7-8 to TRBJ2-5; the match to TRBD1 covers 7 bases. This CDR3 contains 14 residues. The germline CDR1 and CDR2 sequences are SGHVS and FQNEAQ. In DNA form, the CDR3 reads TGTGCCAGCAGCTCCCGACAGGGCGAAGGTTACCGCAACTTC. Amino acid sequence: CASSSRQGEGYRNF. The full variable domain, in which reference TRBV7-8 and TRBJ2-5 provide the parts outside the CDR3, is GAGVSQSPRYKVAKRGQDVALRCDPISGHVSLFWYQQALGQGPEFLTYFQNEAQLDKSGLPSDRFFAERPEGSVSTLKIQRTQQEDSAVYLCASSSRQGEGYRNFGPGTRLLVL.

The V and J genes are TRBV7-9 and TRBJ1-1; weak D call: TRBD1 (6 bases). The CDR3 has 14 amino acids. CDR1 is SEHNR and CDR2 is FQNEAQ in the germline V gene (reference sequence). V was shortened by 5 bases and J by 8 bases, with 18 bases between the two germline ends. CDR3 coding DNA: TGTGCCAGCAGCAGTCGACAGGCAAGCTCGGAAGCTTTCTTT. Translation gives CASSSRQASSEAFF.

The gene calls are TRBV28 and TRBJ1-2; 8 bases match TRBD1. CDR1 is MDHEN and CDR2 is SYDVKM in the germline V gene. Trimming took 6 bases from V and 2 from J; bases not matched to a gene: 8. There are 15 residues in the CDR3. CDR3 nucleotide sequence: TGTGCCAGCAGCCGAGCCAGGGGGCTAAACTATGGCTACACCTTC. Translating it yields CASSRARGLNYGYTF.

The V and J genes are TRBV7-2 and TRBJ1-1; unclear D gene. V dropped 7 bases and J dropped 5 bases, with 17 bases sitting between them. The germline V gene has CDR1 SGHTA and CDR2 FQGNSA. The CDR3 sequence is 14 residues long. The CDR3 bases are TGTGCCAGCACCCCGCCGGGTAGGAATACTGAAGCTTTCTTT. This translates into CASTPPGRNTEAFF.

The V gene is TRBV9, the J gene TRBJ1-1; D is ambiguous. This CDR3 is built from 14 residues. Germline CDR1 is SGDLS and CDR2 is YYNGEE. Deletions cut 4 bases from V and 4 bases from J, with 14 bases between. The CDR3 spells CASSTHPGSTEAFF. The DNA for the CDR3 is TGTGCCAGCAGCACCCACCCGGGTTCCACTGAAGCTTTCTTT.

The chain combines TRBV5-5 with TRBJ2-1; TRBD1 matches at 7 bases. The CDR3 loop spans 20 amino acids. Germline V gives CDR1 SGHKS, CDR2 YYEKEE (reference sequence). V lost 4 bases and J lost 4; bases outside the gene matches: 23. CDR3 loop: CASSLQPDRSPFGPYNEQFF. The CDR3 DNA follows: TGTGCCAGCAGCCTTCAGCCGGACAGGTCCCCCTTTGGACCTTACAATGAGCAGTTCTTC.

This chain connects TRBV28 to TRBJ2-2; 13 bases are shared with TRBD2. Germline V gene lookup returns CDR1 MDHEN and CDR2 SYDVKM. The CDR3 covers 16 residues. J was trimmed by 6 bases and V by 6 bases; bases with no gene match: 7. The CDR3 is CASRTSGRAGSGELFF. The CDR3 DNA sequence: TGTGCCAGCAGAACTAGCGGGAGGGCCGGTTCCGGGGAGCTGTTTTTT.

The V gene is TRBV4-2, the J gene TRBJ2-5, with 10 bases fitting TRBD2. V shed 1 base and J 0 bases; nucleotides not matched to a gene: 8. This CDR3 has 18 residues. CDR1 is LGHNA and CDR2 is YNFKEQ in the germline V gene. CDR3 protein: CASSQVLGSGGNQETQYF. CDR3 nucleotide sequence: TGTGCCAGCAGCCAAGTTTTAGGTAGCGGGGGGAACCAAGAGACCCAGTACTTC.

V usage is TRBV28 and J usage is TRBJ2-5; D not certain. Germline CDR1 MDHEN, CDR2 SYDVKM. The CDR3 is 13 amino acids. Trimming took off 6 bases at V and 4 bases at J, with 12 bases between the two ends. The DNA of the CDR3 is TGTGCCAGCAGCCCCCCGGGTGGAGAGACCCAGTACTTC. This gives the protein CASSPPGGETQYF.

The rearrangement links TRBV6-5 to TRBJ1-4; unclear D gene. CDR3 length: 15 residues. CDR1 and CDR2 (germline): MNHEY, SVGAGI. V was trimmed by 6 bases and J by 0 bases, leaving 11 bases between them. The chain's CDR3 is CASSSDYSTNEKLFF. In nucleotides, the CDR3 is TGTGCCAGCAGCTCAGATTATTCAACTAATGAAAAACTGTTTTTT.

This chain joins TRBV6-6 and TRBJ1-2; no definite D call. Germline V gives CDR1 MNHNY, CDR2 SVGAGI (reference sequence). Trimming took off 6 bases at V and 5 bases at J, with 13 bases between the two ends. The CDR3 sequence is 13 residues long. CDR3 DNA sequence: TGTGCCAGCAGCCAGCGGGGAGAGTATGGCTACACCTTC. As protein: CASSQRGEYGYTF.

V gene TRBV7-8 combines with J gene TRBJ2-3; D possibly corresponds to TRBD2 (6 bases). Between the trimmed V and J ends, which lost 7 bases and 7 bases, there was a span of 30 bases. Germline values: CDR1 SGHVS, CDR2 FQNEAQ. The CDR3 consists of 18 residues. The CDR3 reads CASTSVRGLRLTSYTQYF. The CDR3 region has the DNA TGTGCCAGCACTTCCGTGAGGGGACTCCGACTGACATCGTATACGCAGTATTTT.